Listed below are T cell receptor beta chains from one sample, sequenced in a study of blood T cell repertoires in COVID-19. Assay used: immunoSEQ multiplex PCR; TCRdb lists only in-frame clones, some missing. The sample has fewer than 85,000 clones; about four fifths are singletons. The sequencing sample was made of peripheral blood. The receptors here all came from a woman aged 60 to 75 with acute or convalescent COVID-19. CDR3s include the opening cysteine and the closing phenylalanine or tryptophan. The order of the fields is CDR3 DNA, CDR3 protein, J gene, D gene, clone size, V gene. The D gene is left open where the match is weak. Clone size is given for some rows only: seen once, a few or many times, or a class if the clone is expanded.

cdr3_nt: TGTGCCAGCAGTGACGTCGCCAGGGAGCAGTACTTC; cdr3_aa: CASSDVAREQYF; j_call: TRBJ2-7; d_call: -; clone_size: -; v_call: TRBV6-4
cdr3_nt: TGTGCCAGAAGCTTGGCCGGACTAGACAGGGGGCAAAATTCACCCCTCCACTTT; cdr3_aa: CARSLAGLDRGQNSPLHF; j_call: TRBJ1-6; d_call: TRBD1; clone_size: -; v_call: TRBV5-3
cdr3_nt: TGTGCCAGCAGTTCGAGCTCTGGGGCCAACGTCCTGACTTTC; cdr3_aa: CASSSSSGANVLTF; j_call: TRBJ2-6; d_call: -; clone_size: -; v_call: TRBV27
cdr3_nt: TGTGCCAGCAGGATTGGGGGGACAGGGTCGTATGAGCAGTTCTTC; cdr3_aa: CASRIGGTGSYEQFF; j_call: TRBJ2-1; d_call: TRBD1; clone_size: -; v_call: TRBV11-3
cdr3_nt: TGTGCCACCAGTGTTCTTGGAGTACTAGCGGGAGAGGGTCCCAGGGAGACCCAGTACTTC; cdr3_aa: CATSVLGVLAGEGPRETQYF; j_call: TRBJ2-5; d_call: TRBD2; clone_size: -; v_call: TRBV24-1
cdr3_nt: TGTGCCAGCAGTTTTAGCATAACTGAAGCTTTCTTT; cdr3_aa: CASSFSITEAFF; j_call: TRBJ1-1; d_call: -; clone_size: -; v_call: TRBV12-3/TRBV12-4
cdr3_nt: TGTGCCAGCAGTGGACTAGCGGGGGGGTCTAGCACAGATACGCAGTATTTT; cdr3_aa: CASSGLAGGSSTDTQYF; j_call: TRBJ2-3; d_call: TRBD2; clone_size: -; v_call: TRBV7-9
cdr3_nt: TGTGCCAGCCAACCCTCTGGCGGAGGGTACGAGCAGTACTTC; cdr3_aa: CASQPSGGGYEQYF; j_call: TRBJ2-7; d_call: -; clone_size: -; v_call: TRBV7-2
cdr3_nt: TGTGCCATTGGGGAGCTAGCGGGAGTCTCAGATACGCAGTATTTT; cdr3_aa: CAIGELAGVSDTQYF; j_call: TRBJ2-3; d_call: TRBD2; clone_size: -; v_call: TRBV10-3
cdr3_nt: TGTGCCAGCAGCCAAGATTGGACAGGAGACTATGGCTACACCTTC; cdr3_aa: CASSQDWTGDYGYTF; j_call: TRBJ1-2; d_call: TRBD1; clone_size: few; v_call: TRBV3-1/TRBV3-2
cdr3_nt: TGTGCCAGCAGTTTTAGGGAGTACGAGCAGTACTTC; cdr3_aa: CASSFREYEQYF; j_call: TRBJ2-7; d_call: -; clone_size: -; v_call: TRBV28
cdr3_nt: TGTGCCAGCAGCCCTGGATTCGGGGCTAGCGGGGACAATGAGCAGTTCTTC; cdr3_aa: CASSPGFGASGDNEQFF; j_call: TRBJ2-1; d_call: TRBD2; clone_size: -; v_call: TRBV27
cdr3_nt: TGTGCCTGGAGTGTACTAGGGTCTGTTTCACCCCTCCACTTT; cdr3_aa: CAWSVLGSVSPLHF; j_call: TRBJ1-6; d_call: -; clone_size: -; v_call: TRBV30
cdr3_nt: TGTGCCACCTCGGACAGGGTAACCTACGAGCAGTACTTC; cdr3_aa: CATSDRVTYEQYF; j_call: TRBJ2-7; d_call: TRBD1; clone_size: -; v_call: TRBV24-1
cdr3_nt: TGTGCTAGTGGTTTGGGACAGGGCTATCAGCCCCAGCATTTT; cdr3_aa: CASGLGQGYQPQHF; j_call: TRBJ1-5; d_call: TRBD1; clone_size: -; v_call: TRBV12-5
cdr3_nt: TGTGCCAGCAGCCCGGTAGCGGGGGCCACAGGGGGTGAGCAGTTCTTC; cdr3_aa: CASSPVAGATGGEQFF; j_call: TRBJ2-1; d_call: -; clone_size: -; v_call: TRBV7-2
cdr3_nt: TGTGCCAGCAGCTTGGGACTAGGCACAGATACGCAGTATTTT; cdr3_aa: CASSLGLGTDTQYF; j_call: TRBJ2-3; d_call: -; clone_size: once; v_call: TRBV5-6
cdr3_nt: TGTGCCAGCAGTTTTACCCCGGACCGGGGGCAGTACTTC; cdr3_aa: CASSFTPDRGQYF; j_call: TRBJ2-7; d_call: -; clone_size: once; v_call: TRBV6-2/TRBV6-3
cdr3_nt: TGTGCCAGCAGTGAAAGTGGCAGGAGGAATCAGCCCCAGCATTTT; cdr3_aa: CASSESGRRNQPQHF; j_call: TRBJ1-5; d_call: -; clone_size: -; v_call: TRBV6-1
cdr3_nt: TGTGCCAGCAGCCACAGCCGGGGCAGGGGGCAATACGAGCAGTACTTC; cdr3_aa: CASSHSRGRGQYEQYF; j_call: TRBJ2-7; d_call: TRBD1; clone_size: -; v_call: TRBV5-4
cdr3_nt: TGTGCCAGCAGTTACTCAGGACTGTGGGGGGACACTGAAGCTTTCTTT; cdr3_aa: CASSYSGLWGDTEAFF; j_call: TRBJ1-1; d_call: -; clone_size: once; v_call: TRBV6-5
cdr3_nt: TGTGCCAGCAGCCTTACAGGGCTTGGTTTGGAACTGTTTTTT; cdr3_aa: CASSLTGLGLELFF; j_call: TRBJ1-4; d_call: -; clone_size: -; v_call: TRBV3-1/TRBV3-2
cdr3_nt: TGTGCCACCCGAAAGGTTAGCGGGGAGGCCAATGAGCAGTTCTTC; cdr3_aa: CATRKVSGEANEQFF; j_call: TRBJ2-1; d_call: TRBD2; clone_size: -; v_call: TRBV2
cdr3_nt: TGTGCCATCAGAAGCGGGAGCCAGGCGGATACGCAGTATTTT; cdr3_aa: CAIRSGSQADTQYF; j_call: TRBJ2-3; d_call: TRBD2; clone_size: few; v_call: TRBV10-3
cdr3_nt: TGTGCCATCAGGCGCAGGTCAGAAGTGGGCACTGAAGCTTTCTTT; cdr3_aa: CAIRRRSEVGTEAFF; j_call: TRBJ1-1; d_call: -; clone_size: -; v_call: TRBV10-3
cdr3_nt: TGTGCCAGCAGCCAACCGGGACTATCGACAGATACGCAGTATTTT; cdr3_aa: CASSQPGLSTDTQYF; j_call: TRBJ2-3; d_call: TRBD2; clone_size: few; v_call: TRBV7-9
cdr3_nt: TGTGCCAGCAACTCACAGGGGCCTGGAAACACCATATATTTT; cdr3_aa: CASNSQGPGNTIYF; j_call: TRBJ1-3; d_call: TRBD1; clone_size: -; v_call: TRBV7-9
cdr3_nt: TGCGCCAGCAGCCCTAGGGGAGGACTGCCCTACAACTATGGCTACACCTTC; cdr3_aa: CASSPRGGLPYNYGYTF; j_call: TRBJ1-2; d_call: -; clone_size: -; v_call: TRBV5-1
cdr3_nt: TGCGCCAGCAGCCCCCAGACAGCGCAAGGCTACACCTTC; cdr3_aa: CASSPQTAQGYTF; j_call: TRBJ1-2; d_call: -; clone_size: -; v_call: TRBV4-3
cdr3_nt: TGTGCCAGCAGCTTAGATCTAGTGCGGGAGAGCGGGGAGCTGTTTTTT; cdr3_aa: CASSLDLVRESGELFF; j_call: TRBJ2-2; d_call: TRBD2; clone_size: -; v_call: TRBV11-2
cdr3_nt: TGTGCCAGCTCCCCCAAGGGGGGGACAGGGTACGAGCAGTACTTC; cdr3_aa: CASSPKGGTGYEQYF; j_call: TRBJ2-7; d_call: TRBD1; clone_size: many; v_call: TRBV7-2
cdr3_nt: TGTGCCAGCACCCGCGGGGGGGCGGGCGATACGCAGTATTTT; cdr3_aa: CASTRGGAGDTQYF; j_call: TRBJ2-3; d_call: TRBD2; clone_size: -; v_call: TRBV7-2